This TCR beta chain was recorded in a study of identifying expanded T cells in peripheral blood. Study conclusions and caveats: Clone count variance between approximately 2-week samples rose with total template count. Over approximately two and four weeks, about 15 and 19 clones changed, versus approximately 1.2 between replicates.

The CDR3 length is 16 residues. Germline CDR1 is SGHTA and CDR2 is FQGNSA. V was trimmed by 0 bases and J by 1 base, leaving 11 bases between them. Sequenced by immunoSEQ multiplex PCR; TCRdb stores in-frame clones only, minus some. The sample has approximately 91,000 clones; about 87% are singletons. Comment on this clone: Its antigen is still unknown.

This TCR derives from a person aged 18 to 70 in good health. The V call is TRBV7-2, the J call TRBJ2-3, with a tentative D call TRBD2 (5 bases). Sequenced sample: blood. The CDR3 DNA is TGTGCCAGCAGCTTAGCGACCCTGAGGGGCACAGATACGCAGTATTTT. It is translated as CASSLATLRGTDTQYF.